The entry below describes one TCR beta chain. As yet, its antigen is unknown. The data originate from a study of T cells in Graves' hyperthyroidism and ophthalmopathy. Study-wide background: Pretreatment peripheral blood was obtained at initial diagnosis.

TCR beta CDR3 region amplification was performed from RNA transcripts. First-round RT-PCR targeting the TCR CDR3 was performed with the HTBI primer set. MiXCR was run by TCRdb on the multiplex PCR reads, yielding one entry per CDR3 protein. The sample records roughly 530,000 distinct CDR3 sequences, about a sixth being singletons. Germline loops: CDR1 MNHEY, CDR2 SVGEGT. There are 15 residues in the CDR3. Unmatched junction bases numbered 17, after V lost 8 bases and J lost 14 bases. Study-level points and caveats: Before onset, ophthalmopathy was predicted by the model a median about six months earlier.

This sequence was found in a woman under 30 with Graves' ophthalmopathy. The material sequenced was blood. This chain connects TRBV6-2 or TRBV6-3 to TRBJ1-6; TRBD1 matches 8 bases. As DNA, the CDR3 is TGTGCCAGCGGCAGTCCGCCGGACAGGGCGGGATCCCTCCACTTT. Translating it yields CASGSPPDRAGSLHF.